The 5 T cell receptor beta chains reported below all come from one sample, sequenced in a study of T cell changes during pregnancy in multiple sclerosis. TCRdb's table, derived via immunoSEQ multiplex PCR, lists solely in-frame clones and lacks some. The sample comprises 45,000 to 60,000 clones, approximately 90% of which are singletons, and more than 0.3% rests with the top ten. Sequenced here: CD4+ T cells from peripheral blood mononuclear cells, sampled before pregnancy. Source of these receptors: a female donor with multiple sclerosis, enrolled in a pregnancy study.

The rearrangement uses TRBV19 and TRBJ2-1; a weak D match, TRBD2 (6 bases). V was trimmed by 8 bases and J by 5 bases, leaving 16 bases between them. The CDR3 totals 14 residues. Germline CDR1 and CDR2: LNHDA and SQIVND (reference sequence). This CDR3 reads CASSSHRENNEQFF. The CDR3 DNA sequence: TGTGCCAGTTCGAGCCACCGGGAGAACAATGAGCAGTTCTTC.

The chain uses TRBV9 and TRBJ2-3; D call uncertain. This CDR3 is 12 amino acids long. Trimming shortened V by 0 bases and J by 3 bases, and 2 bases separated the two germline ends. Looked up from germline, CDR1 is SGDLS and CDR2 is YYNGEE. CDR3 in DNA: TGTGCCAGCAGCGTAGCTACAGATACGCAGTATTTT. Amino acid sequence: CASSVATDTQYF.

The V and J genes are TRBV30 and TRBJ2-2; the D gene is possibly TRBD1 (5 bases). Trimming took off 5 bases at V and 8 bases at J, with 12 bases between the two ends. This CDR3 region has 12 residues. Germline V CDR1 and CDR2: GTSNPN, SVGIG (reference sequence). CDR3 sequence: CAWSGFGGELFF. In nucleotides, the CDR3 is TGTGCCTGGTCAGGGTTTGGGGGGGAGCTGTTTTTT.

This chain uses TRBV4-3 with TRBJ1-2, with D tentatively TRBD1 (6 bases). Germline CDR1 reads LGHNA; CDR2 reads YSLEER. Trimming cost V 0 bases and J 4 bases, with 6 bases left between them. The CDR3 has 13 amino acids. In DNA, the CDR3 is TGCGCCAGCAGCCAAGAAGGGGGCTATGGCTACACCTTC. Residues: CASSQEGGYGYTF.

The chain employs TRBV7-9 and TRBJ2-2; TRBD1 might be the D (6 bases). Trimming removed 2 bases at V and 4 bases at J, with 14 bases between. This CDR3 spans 16 amino acids. Germline CDR1 reads SEHNR; CDR2 reads FQNEAQ (reference sequence). The CDR3 reads CASSLIGTRPTGELFF. The CDR3 DNA reads TGTGCCAGCAGCTTAATTGGGACAAGGCCCACCGGGGAGCTGTTTTTT.